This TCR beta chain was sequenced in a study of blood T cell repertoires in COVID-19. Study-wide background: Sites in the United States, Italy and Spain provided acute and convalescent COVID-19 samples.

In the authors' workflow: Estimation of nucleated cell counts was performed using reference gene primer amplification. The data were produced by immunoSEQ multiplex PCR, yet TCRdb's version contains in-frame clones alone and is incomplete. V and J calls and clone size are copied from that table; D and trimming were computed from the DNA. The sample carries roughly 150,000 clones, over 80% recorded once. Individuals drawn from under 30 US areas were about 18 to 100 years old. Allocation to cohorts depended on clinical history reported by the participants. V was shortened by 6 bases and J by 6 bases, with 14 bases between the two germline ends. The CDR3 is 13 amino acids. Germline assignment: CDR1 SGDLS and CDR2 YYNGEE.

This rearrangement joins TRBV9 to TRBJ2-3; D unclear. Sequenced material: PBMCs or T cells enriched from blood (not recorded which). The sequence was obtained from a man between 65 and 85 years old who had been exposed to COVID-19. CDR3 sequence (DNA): TGTGCCAGCACCCCTGGGCGTGGGGATACGCAGTATTTT. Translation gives CASTPGRGDTQYF.